This T cell receptor beta chain was found in a study of pediatric ulcerative colitis. Deletions cut 2 bases from V and 3 bases from J, with 10 bases between. The CDR3 has 14 amino acids. The germline V gene encodes CDR1 MNHEY and CDR2 SVGAGI. Libraries were prepared by immunoSEQ multiplex PCR; TCRdb keeps only in-frame clonotypes and omits some of them. Among about 64,000 clones listed, 70% to 80% were seen once. A word on this clone: The antigen is unknown.

Study-level points and caveats: Clonal expansions reduced rectal repertoire diversity in acute severe colitis.

The sequenced material came from blood. The sequence was collected from a boy younger than 18 with moderate ulcerative colitis. The rearrangement uses TRBV6-5 and TRBJ1-1; weak D call: TRBD1 (5 bases). The CDR3 protein is CASSYAGPYTEAFF. CDR3 DNA: TGTGCCAGCAGTTACGCGGGGCCCTACACTGAAGCTTTCTTT.